Shown below are 31 T cell receptor beta chains from a single sample sequenced in a study of blood T cells in healthy people across ages. The second PCR ran about 6 to 12 cycles with a sample-barcoded 5' primer and J-beta primers. TCRdb itself ran the 5' RACE reads through MiXCR, one entry per CDR3 protein. The sample lists some 890,000 distinct CDR3 sequences, roughly 28% seen once, with roughly a tenth in the top ten. These data were also reused for a study on T cells of mothers and their children.

The sample taken for sequencing was blood. Receptor source: a woman between 40 and 55 years old in good health.

Only one count was recorded for this clonotype. The chain couples TRBV2 to TRBJ1-1; no clear D. Germline V CDR1 and CDR2: SNHLY, FYNNEI. The ends were cut back, 1 base at V and 2 bases at J, with 5 bases in the middle. CDR3 length equals 13 residues. The CDR3 region has the DNA TGTGCCAGCAGTGAAGGTCCTAACACTGAAGCTTTCTTT. Protein: CASSEGPNTEAFF.

CDR3 sequence (DNA): TGTGCCAGCGGGTCGGAGGGCTACACCTTC. Translated: CASGSEGYTF. This sequence joins TRBV7-9 and TRBJ1-2, with D unclear. V gave up 8 bases and J gave up 8 bases, with 9 bases separating them. This CDR3 contains 10 residues. The germline V gene has CDR1 SEHNR and CDR2 FQNEAQ (reference sequence).

This clonotype was seen more than once but under ten times. The CDR3 coding sequence is TGTGCCAGCAGTTTGTTGGGGACAGGGGATCAAGAGACCCAGTACTTC. Amino acid sequence: CASSLLGTGDQETQYF. V gene TRBV6-2 or TRBV6-3 combines with J gene TRBJ2-5; TRBD1 agrees at 10 bases. V lost 4 bases to trimming and J lost 2 bases; unmatched junction nucleotides: 7. This CDR3 has 16 amino acids. In germline, CDR1 is MNHEY, CDR2 SVGEGT.

This clonotype was counted only a few times. The J gene is TRBJ2-3, the V gene TRBV20-1, with D perhaps matching TRBD2 (5 bases). CDR1 DFQATT and CDR2 SNEGSKA come from the germline V gene (reference sequence). The CDR3 runs 19 residues. The V and J ends lost 3 bases and 2 bases respectively, with 27 bases between them. CDR3 residues: CSARGGKWARRKNTDTQYF. Here the CDR3 DNA reads TGCAGTGCTAGGGGCGGCAAGTGGGCTCGGAGGAAGAACACAGATACGCAGTATTTT.

This chain connects TRBV20-1 to TRBJ1-2, with D possibly TRBD1 on 5 matching bases. CDR3 length equals 11 residues. Germline CDR1 and CDR2: DFQATT and SNEGSKA (reference sequence). CDR3 loop: CRAWMGDGYTF. CDR3 in DNA: TGCAGGGCATGGATGGGGGATGGCTACACCTTC.

Comment on this clonotype: One end of the junction does not line up with germline, which may come from a read error. The CDR3 spells CSADRENGYIF. In nucleotides, the CDR3 is TGCAGTGCTGACAGGGAGAATGGCTACATCTTC. This sequence joins TRBV20-1 and TRBJ1-2; 7 nucleotides line up with TRBD1. The CDR3 has 11 residues. Germline lookup yields CDR1 DFQATT and CDR2 SNEGSKA (reference sequence).

V gene TRBV28 combines with J gene TRBJ1-6; D is possibly TRBD1 (6 bases). Germline V gives CDR1 MDHEN, CDR2 SYDVKM. The CDR3 covers 13 residues. The CDR3 nucleotides read TGTGTCATTTCAGGGGTCGTGCGTTCACCCCTCCACTTT. This codes for CVISGVVRSPLHF.

The V call is TRBV7-8, the J call TRBJ1-1, with D unresolved. CDR1 and CDR2 (germline): SGHVS, FQNEAQ. CDR3 length: 15 residues. V gave up 0 bases and J gave up 2 bases, with 10 bases separating them. CDR3 amino acids: CASSLARGVNTEAFF. Written as DNA, the CDR3 is TGTGCCAGCAGCTTAGCCAGAGGTGTAAACACTGAAGCTTTCTTT.

The chain uses TRBV5-1 and TRBJ1-3; D remains ambiguous. Between the trimmed V and J ends, which lost 4 bases and 3 bases, there was a span of 11 bases. Germline V gene lookup returns CDR1 SGHRS and CDR2 YFSETQ. The CDR3 is made up of 14 amino acids. The CDR3 loop is CASSQASVGNTIYF. CDR3 nucleotide sequence: TGCGCCAGCAGCCAGGCGTCAGTTGGAAACACCATATATTTT.

In this sample, this clonotype turned up a few times. This chain links TRBV3-1 with TRBJ2-5; no firm D call. CDR3 size: 15 residues. Trimming left V 0 bases short and J 0 bases short, with 8 bases between. CDR1 is LGHDT and CDR2 is YNNKEL in the germline V gene (reference sequence). The DNA of the CDR3 is TGTGCCAGCAGCCAAGAGGCGGCCCACCAAGAGACCCAGTACTTC. It translates to CASSQEAAHQETQYF.

J is TRBJ2-1 and V is TRBV2, with 7 bases aligning to TRBD1. V lost 8 bases to trimming and J lost 2 bases; unmatched junction nucleotides: 12. This CDR3 is built from 16 residues. Germline CDR1 reads SNHLY; CDR2 reads FYNNEI. DNA for the CDR3: TGTGCCAGCGGCATATTCCGGACAGGTCCCTACAATGAGCAGTTCTTC. It is translated as CASGIFRTGPYNEQFF.

This clonotype has more than one count but fewer than ten. J is TRBJ2-5 and V is TRBV4-2; 8 bases map to TRBD2. V lost 1 base to trimming and J lost 5 bases; unmatched junction nucleotides: 9. CDR1 is LGHNA and CDR2 is YNFKEQ in the germline V gene. This CDR3 has 16 residues. The CDR3 DNA reads as TGTGCCAGCAGCCAAGGCGGGGGGCGGTCTTCGGAGACCCAGTACTTC. As protein: CASSQGGGRSSETQYF.

The chain recombines TRBV9 with TRBJ2-3; 7 bases match TRBD1. The germline V gene has CDR1 SGDLS and CDR2 YYNGEE. The CDR3 consists of 14 residues. With V trimmed by 0 bases and J by 3 bases, 1 base remained unmatched. Written as DNA, the CDR3 is TGTGCCAGCAGCGTAGAGGGGGCGACAGATACGCAGTATTTT. Translation gives CASSVEGATDTQYF.

This clonotype has a count of ten or more. The CDR3 sequence: CASSPGRQGTQETQYF. The CDR3 nucleotides read TGCGCCAGCAGCCCAGGACGGCAGGGAACCCAAGAGACCCAGTACTTC. V and J are TRBV4-3 and TRBJ2-5, with D possibly matching TRBD1 (5 bases). CDR1 is LGHNA and CDR2 is YSLEER in the germline V gene. CDR3 size: 16 residues. V was trimmed by 4 bases and J by 1 base, leaving 16 bases between them.

The chain recombines TRBV2 with TRBJ1-4; tentatively, D is TRBD1 (5 bases). The germline V and J ends were trimmed by 7 bases and 10 bases, with 16 bases remaining between them. There are 13 residues in the CDR3. Germline CDR1 SNHLY, CDR2 FYNNEI. The CDR3 protein is CASNGHGGGKLFF. DNA for the CDR3: TGTGCCAGCAACGGACACGGTGGGGGAAAACTGTTTTTT.

This clonotype was picked up a small number of times. This chain joins TRBV5-1 and TRBJ1-1; D is uncertain. V lost 1 base, J lost 2 bases, and 6 bases lay in between. Germline-derived CDR1 and CDR2 are SGHRS and YFSETQ. CDR3 size: 13 residues. This chain's CDR3 is CASSLISNTEAFF. CDR3 coding DNA: TGCGCCAGCAGCTTGATTTCCAACACTGAAGCTTTCTTT.

This clonotype was picked up a small number of times. The chain is built from TRBV3-1 and TRBJ1-2, with 12 bases matching TRBD1. The CDR3 has 19 residues. Germline trimming cut 1 base from V and 3 bases from J; bases unmatched to any gene: 12. CDR1 and CDR2 from the germline V gene are LGHDT and YNNKEL (reference sequence). The CDR3 loop is CASSQVGPGQGALDYGYTF. CDR3 in DNA: TGTGCCAGCAGCCAAGTTGGACCGGGACAGGGGGCGCTGGACTATGGCTACACCTTC.

This clonotype was counted many times. The V and J genes are TRBV15 and TRBJ2-7; the D is unclear. Germline CDR1 LNHNV, CDR2 YYDKDF (reference sequence). This CDR3 is built from 14 residues. Trimming pared 0 bases from V and 0 bases from J, leaving 6 bases between. The CDR3 here is CATSRERLSYEQYF. Here the CDR3 DNA reads TGTGCCACCAGCAGAGAACGCCTCTCCTACGAGCAGTACTTC.

J is TRBJ1-1 and V is TRBV20-1; 7 nucleotides agree with TRBD1. Germline CDR1 DFQATT, CDR2 SNEGSKA (reference sequence). The V segment lost 3 bases and the J segment 6 bases; nucleotides outside the gene matches: 16. The CDR3 contains 16 residues. The CDR3 DNA reads as TGCAGTGCTAGTAATATAGTCGGACAGGTAACGTCTGAAGCTTTCTTT. It yields the protein CSASNIVGQVTSEAFF.

This clonotype has only a few counts. The J gene is TRBJ1-5, the V gene TRBV28, with D hard to call. Trimming removed 7 bases from V and 9 bases from J, with 7 bases in between. Germline V lookup: CDR1 MDHEN, CDR2 SYDVKM. The length of the CDR3 is 10 residues. The CDR3 here is CASNQWPQHF. In nucleotides, the CDR3 is TGTGCCAGCAACCAGTGGCCCCAGCATTTT.

Ten or more counts support this clonotype. V and J are TRBV6-6 and TRBJ2-5; possibly TRBD1 for D (5 bases). Germline V CDR1 and CDR2: MNHNY, SVGAGI (reference sequence). Trimming took off 1 base at V and 5 bases at J, with 17 bases between the two ends. The CDR3 is 16 amino acids. The CDR3 region has the DNA TGTGCCAGCAGTTACTTCGGACGTGGGGCTGAGGAGACCCAGTACTTC. This encodes CASSYFGRGAEETQYF.

The chain uses TRBV20-1 and TRBJ1-3; a weak D match, TRBD1 (5 bases). There are 14 residues in the CDR3. Germline values: CDR1 DFQATT, CDR2 SNEGSKA (reference sequence). Trimming took off 6 bases at V and 4 bases at J, with 16 bases between the two ends. The CDR3 protein is CSAEGSSGGNTIYF. The CDR3 DNA is TGCAGTGCCGAGGGGAGCTCGGGCGGAAACACCATATATTTT.

V and J are TRBV12-3 or TRBV12-4 and TRBJ2-5, with D tentatively TRBD1 (6 bases). The assigned J gene may be wrong: the sequence end matches TRBJ2-7 better. The CDR3 is made up of 12 amino acids. The CDR3 here is CASSPWTDEQYF. The CDR3 DNA is TGTGCCAGCAGTCCGTGGACAGACGAGCAGTACTTC.

This clonotype was seen ten or more times. The V call is TRBV20-1, the J call TRBJ2-7; the D gene is possibly TRBD2 (5 bases). The germline V gene encodes CDR1 DFQATT and CDR2 SNEGSKA (reference sequence). The V and J ends lost 5 bases and 3 bases respectively, with 20 bases between them. The CDR3 consists of 15 residues. The CDR3 DNA reads as TGCAGTGCTTCGTCGAGGAGCGGCAAGGGCTACGAGCAGTACTTC. Amino acids: CSASSRSGKGYEQYF.

This chain links TRBV9 with TRBJ1-1, with D unclear. CDR1 is SGDLS and CDR2 is YYNGEE in the germline V gene. V shed 4 bases and J shed 4 bases, with 11 bases lying between them. There are 13 residues in the CDR3. The DNA for the CDR3 is TGTGCCAGCAGCAACGACGCTATCACTGAAGCTTTCTTT. It encodes CASSNDAITEAFF. The whole variable domain, filled in from reference TRBV9 and TRBJ1-1, reads DSGVTQTPKHLITATGQRVTLRCSPRSGDLSVYWYQQSLDQGLQFLIQYYNGEERAKGNILERFSAQQFPDLHSELNLSSLELGDSALYFCASSNDAITEAFFGQGTRLTVV.

In this sample, this clonotype turned up a few times. The rearrangement uses TRBV12-3 or TRBV12-4 and TRBJ1-6, with 7 bases lining up with TRBD1. The CDR3 length is 14 residues. The J segment lost 7 bases and the V segment lost 6 bases, leaving 6 bases of the junction unmatched. The CDR3 sequence: CASSITGQNSPLHF. In nucleotides, the CDR3 is TGTGCCAGCAGCATTACGGGACAGAATTCACCCCTCCACTTT.

This clonotype was seen only a few times. This sequence joins TRBV19 and TRBJ1-2; weak D call: TRBD1 (6 bases). V shed 4 bases and J shed 7 bases, with 19 bases lying between them. The CDR3 has 15 residues. From germline, CDR1 is LNHDA and CDR2 SQIVND (reference sequence). As DNA, the CDR3 is TGTGCCAGTAGTAAGGGGGGAGTCCTTCAGCGTGGCTACACCTTC. Its protein product is CASSKGGVLQRGYTF.

This clonotype appeared a few times. CDR3 residues: CASSLQANSPLHF. CDR3 coding DNA: TGTGCCAGCAGCTTACAAGCTAATTCACCCCTCCACTTT. The chain links TRBV7-9 to TRBJ1-6, with unresolved D. The length of the CDR3 is 13 residues. Germline V gene sequence: CDR1 SEHNR, CDR2 FQNEAQ (reference sequence). The ends were cut back, 2 bases at V and 6 bases at J, with 5 bases in the middle.

This clonotype was observed many times. This chain joins TRBV6-7 and TRBJ2-7; D is undetermined. TRBV6-7 is marked as an open reading frame, function uncertain. The CDR3 runs 13 residues. Between the trimmed V and J ends, which lost 4 bases and 5 bases, there was a span of 12 bases. CDR3 DNA sequence: TGTGCCAGCAGTTTCAACAAGATCCACGAGCAGTACTTC. Translating it yields CASSFNKIHEQYF.

This clonotype showed up many times. The chain joins TRBV9 to TRBJ2-6; D is unclear. V was pared by 4 bases and J by 4 bases, with 9 bases between. The germline V gene encodes CDR1 SGDLS and CDR2 YYNGEE. CDR3 length: 14 residues. The CDR3 DNA is TGTGCCAGCAGCCCCTCACGCGGGGCCAACGTCCTGACTTTC. This codes for CASSPSRGANVLTF.

This clonotype came up a few times. This chain joins TRBV7-2 and TRBJ2-5; D possibly uses TRBD1 or TRBD2 (6 bases each). Germline assignment: CDR1 SGHTA and CDR2 FQGNSA. Trimming shortened V by 0 bases and J by 5 bases, and 16 bases separated the two germline ends. This CDR3 is built from 16 residues. In DNA, the CDR3 is TGTGCCAGCAGCTTAGCGGAGGGGGAGGCCGGGGAGACCCAGTACTTC. Translation gives CASSLAEGEAGETQYF.